This T cell receptor beta chain came from a study of a mutant IDH1 vaccine in newly diagnosed glioma. Across the whole study: Treated individuals were around 60% male and approximately 40% female, averaging roughly 39 years of age. General study points: Changes in the top peripheral T cell clonotypes seemingly had no bearing on pseudoprogression.

TCRdb keeps only in-frame clones here, not all; method: immunoSEQ multiplex PCR. The sample holds about 54,000 clones, about four fifths seen once. Time point here: baseline, week 1 (first vaccination visit). The treatment is: pre-vaccination baseline after standard-of-care therapy. In every donor, the tumor was a new WHO grade 3 or 4 IDH1-mutant, ATRX-lost astrocytoma. Germline CDR1 and CDR2: KGHSH and LQKENI. Trimming pared 1 base from V and 1 base from J, leaving 7 bases between. There are 14 residues in the CDR3. This clone has just one count. As yet, its antigen is unknown. The input for sequencing was PBMCs, taken from a glioma patient treated with radiotherapy, temozolomide or both. The J gene is TRBJ1-1, the V gene TRBV18; no firm D call. The receptor was isolated from a man aged 18 to 30 with glioma. CDR3 in amino acids: CASSPQSANTEAFF. For the CDR3, the DNA is TGTGCCAGCTCACCACAGTCCGCGAACACTGAAGCTTTCTTT.